A selection of T cell receptor beta chains follows, all from one sample in a study of OX40 agonist ivuxolimab in advanced cancers. Assay: immunoSEQ multiplex PCR; the TCRdb copy retains only in-frame clones and omits some. The sample holds some 66,000 clones, roughly four fifths seen once. The starting material was CD4+ or CD8+ T cells sorted from blood, obtained in a trial of the OX40 agonist ivuxolimab. The origin of the receptors is an adult with an advanced solid tumor such as melanoma, head and neck, liver or kidney cancer. Both conserved end residues are part of each CDR3. A D gene is named only where the DNA matches it firmly. Rows may omit the clone size; those that give it use once, few, many or a size class.

>TRBJ2-7|.|TRBV5-1|TRBD1
CASSRELRGQGSEQYF
TGCGCCAGCAGCCGCGAGCTCCGGGGACAGGGCTCCGAGCAGTACTTC
>TRBJ1-4|few|TRBV7-8|.
CASSFRTATNEKLFF
TGTGCCAGCAGCTTTAGGACGGCAACTAATGAAAAACTGTTTTTT
>TRBJ1-5|few|TRBV19|TRBD1
CASSIGQVTDQPQHF
TGTGCCAGTAGTATCGGACAGGTGACCGATCAGCCCCAGCATTTT
>TRBJ2-4|.|TRBV6-1|.
CASSEAWLAINIQYF
TGTGCCAGCAGTGAAGCTTGGCTAGCAATCAACATTCAGTACTTC
>TRBJ2-7|.|TRBV7-2|TRBD2
CASSQSIAGALGEQYF
TGTGCCAGCAGTCAATCAATAGCGGGAGCTCTCGGCGAGCAGTACTTC
>TRBJ1-2|.|TRBV14|TRBD1
CASSQAGGQGGGYTF
TGTGCCAGCAGCCAAGCTGGGGGACAGGGAGGGGGCTACACCTTC
>TRBJ2-5|.|TRBV7-3|.
CASSPTRGLETQYF
TGTGCCAGCAGCCCCACTCGGGGCTTGGAGACCCAGTACTTC
>TRBJ2-5|.|TRBV7-7|.
CASSPNPPGVEETQYF
TGTGCCAGCAGCCCCAACCCGCCAGGGGTGGAAGAGACCCAGTACTTC
>TRBJ1-4|.|TRBV19|TRBD1
CASTGDRKFATNEKLFF
TGTGCCAGTACGGGGGACAGAAAATTTGCAACTAATGAAAAACTGTTTTTT
>TRBJ2-1|.|TRBV18|TRBD2
CASSPPLADYNEQFF
TGTGCCAGCTCACCACCACTAGCGGACTACAATGAGCAGTTCTTC
>TRBJ2-2|.|TRBV9|.
CASSISTGELFF
TGTGCCAGCAGCATCTCCACCGGGGAGCTGTTTTTT
>TRBJ2-7|.|TRBV4-2|.
CASSPGGVRAYEQYF
TGTGCCAGCAGCCCTGGTGGCGTGCGCGCCTACGAGCAGTACTTC
>TRBJ2-1|.|TRBV4-1|.
CASSQVSGVRSGEQFF
TGCGCCAGCAGCCAAGTTTCCGGAGTACGTAGTGGTGAGCAGTTCTTC
>TRBJ1-2|.|TRBV7-2|.
CASSPGTHYGYTF
TGTGCCAGCAGCCCCGGGACCCACTATGGCTACACCTTC
>TRBJ2-7|.|TRBV28|TRBD2
CASKETSGRAYEQYF
TGTGCCAGCAAAGAGACTAGCGGGAGGGCCTACGAGCAGTACTTC
>TRBJ2-5|once|TRBV19|TRBD1
CASSLGQVQETQYF
TGTGCCAGTAGTCTGGGACAGGTCCAAGAGACCCAGTACTTC
>TRBJ1-4|.|TRBV10-1|.
CASSEGGQGEKLFF
TGCGCCAGCAGTGAGGGCGGGCAGGGAGAAAAACTGTTTTTT
>TRBJ2-3|.|TRBV5-1|TRBD2
CASSLGLAADTQYF
TGCGCCAGCAGCTTAGGGCTAGCGGCAGATACGCAGTATTTT
>TRBJ2-3|.|TRBV10-3|TRBD2
CASGTSGISTDTQYF
TGTGCGTCCGGGACTAGCGGAATAAGCACAGATACGCAGTATTTT
>TRBJ2-1|.|TRBV4-2|.
CASSQEGTGFYNEQFF
TGTGCCAGCAGCCAAGAGGGAACTGGCTTCTACAATGAGCAGTTCTTC
>TRBJ2-2|.|TRBV6-1|TRBD2
CASRGWREGTGELFF
TGTGCCAGCAGGGGGTGGCGGGAGGGCACCGGGGAGCTGTTTTTT
>TRBJ1-3|.|TRBV11-3|.
CASSLSGDSGNTIYF
TGTGCCAGCAGCTTATCTGGAGACTCTGGAAACACCATATATTTT
>TRBJ1-2|.|TRBV6-1|TRBD1
CASSSVGQNFF
TGTGCCAGCAGTAGTGTGGGACAGAATTTCTTC
>TRBJ1-3|.|TRBV6-5|.
CASSRSSGNTIYF
TGTGCCAGCAGTAGGAGCTCTGGAAACACCATATATTTT
>TRBJ2-7|.|TRBV5-4|.
CASSLGRAFGGYEQYF
TGTGCCAGCAGCTTGGGCCGGGCCTTCGGCGGGTACGAGCAGTACTTC
>TRBJ1-3|.|TRBV28|.
CAGADQGSGNTIYF
TGTGCCGGCGCGGACCAGGGCTCCGGAAACACCATATATTTT
>TRBJ2-2|.|TRBV5-1|.
CASSLGGSNTGELFF
TGCGCCAGCAGCTTGGGAGGATCGAACACCGGGGAGCTGTTTTTT
>TRBJ1-1|.|TRBV28|TRBD1
CASSLIRDRAIEAFF
TGTGCCAGCAGTCTCATCCGGGACAGGGCGATTGAAGCTTTCTTT
>TRBJ2-3|.|TRBV5-1|TRBD2
CASSLGGLAGADTQYF
TGCGCCAGCAGCTTGGGAGGACTAGCGGGAGCAGATACGCAGTATTTT
>TRBJ2-3|.|TRBV5-1|TRBD2
CASSLGLREGRDTQYF
TGCGCCAGCAGCTTGGGTTTGCGGGAGGGCCGCGATACGCAGTATTTT
>TRBJ1-4|.|TRBV11-2|.
CASSLSRSNEKLFF
TGTGCCAGCAGCCTATCCCGATCTAATGAAAAACTGTTTTTT
>TRBJ2-2|.|TRBV19|.
CASKGLNGGELFF
TGTGCCAGTAAAGGGCTTAATGGCGGGGAGCTGTTTTTT
>TRBJ1-1|.|TRBV27|TRBD1
CASSTPGQGRDTEAFF
TGTGCCAGCAGTACCCCGGGACAGGGGAGGGACACTGAAGCTTTCTTT
>TRBJ2-5|.|TRBV11-3|TRBD1
CASSSRTGNTETQYF
TGTGCCAGCAGCTCCCGGACAGGGAACACCGAGACCCAGTACTTC
>TRBJ2-1|.|TRBV4-2|.
CASSQATQGRDEQFF
TGTGCCAGCAGCCAAGCCACACAGGGAAGGGATGAGCAGTTCTTC
>TRBJ2-5|few|TRBV7-2|.
CASSDRGPGGETQYF
TGTGCCAGCAGCGATCGGGGGCCCGGGGGTGAGACCCAGTACTTC
>TRBJ2-4|.|TRBV15|.
CATSSPGLGRNIQYF
TGTGCCACCAGCAGTCCGGGACTGGGACGTAACATTCAGTACTTC
>TRBJ1-3|few|TRBV23-1|.
CASSQSNRVPGSPTVSGNTIYF
TGCGCCAGCAGTCAATCAAATCGGGTGCCCGGCTCCCCAACCGTCTCTGGAAACACCATATATTTT
>TRBJ2-2|.|TRBV28|.
CASRRPSVGSTGELFF
TGTGCCAGCAGACGACCCAGCGTGGGGAGCACCGGGGAGCTGTTTTTT
>TRBJ2-3|.|TRBV2|.
CASSPGFTDTQYF
TGTGCCAGCAGCCCGGGCTTCACAGATACGCAGTATTTT
>TRBJ2-7|once|TRBV7-2|TRBD2
CASSLILAGNYEQYF
TGTGCCAGCAGCTTAATCCTAGCGGGAAACTACGAGCAGTACTTC
>TRBJ1-5|.|TRBV19|TRBD1
CASSVTGGSQPQHF
TGTGCCAGTAGTGTCACAGGGGGAAGTCAGCCCCAGCATTTT
>TRBJ2-3|.|TRBV19|.
CASSMSGTDTQYF
TGTGCCAGTAGTATGAGCGGCACAGATACGCAGTATTTT
>TRBJ1-2|.|TRBV7-2|.
CASSTTTGTNYGYTF
TGTGCCAGCAGTACTACGACAGGAACTAACTATGGCTACACCTTC
>TRBJ2-7|.|TRBV4-1|.
CASSQEGGLASGSSYEQYF
TGCGCCAGCAGCCAAGAAGGGGGCCTCGCTAGCGGGTCCTCCTACGAGCAGTACTTC
>TRBJ1-3|.|TRBV15|.
CATSRAGSLSGNTIYF
TGTGCCACCAGCAGAGCTGGTTCGCTCTCTGGAAACACCATATATTTT
>TRBJ2-1|.|TRBV5-1|.
CASSPGASVTEQFF
TGCGCCAGCAGCCCGGGTGCTAGCGTCACTGAGCAGTTCTTC
>TRBJ2-3|once|TRBV7-3|TRBD2
CASSLTSGVTDTQYF
TGTGCCAGCAGCCTGACTAGCGGGGTCACAGATACGCAGTATTTT
>TRBJ1-2|once|TRBV30|.
CAWTPGDYYGYTF
TGTGCCTGGACCCCGGGAGACTACTATGGCTACACCTTC
>TRBJ2-7|.|TRBV7-3|.
CASSLVNPYEQYF
TGTGCCAGCAGCTTAGTTAACCCCTACGAGCAGTACTTC
>TRBJ1-2|.|TRBV7-2|.
CASSLGGTHYGYTF
TGTGCCAGCAGCTTAGGGGGTACCCACTATGGCTACACCTTC
>TRBJ2-3|.|TRBV19|TRBD1
CASSIRGHGTGSNTDTQYF
TGTGCCAGTAGTATTAGGGGGCACGGGACAGGGTCCAACACAGATACGCAGTATTTT
>TRBJ2-4|.|TRBV2|.
CASSESALAKNIQYF
TGTGCCAGCAGTGAGTCGGCCTTAGCCAAAAACATTCAGTACTTC